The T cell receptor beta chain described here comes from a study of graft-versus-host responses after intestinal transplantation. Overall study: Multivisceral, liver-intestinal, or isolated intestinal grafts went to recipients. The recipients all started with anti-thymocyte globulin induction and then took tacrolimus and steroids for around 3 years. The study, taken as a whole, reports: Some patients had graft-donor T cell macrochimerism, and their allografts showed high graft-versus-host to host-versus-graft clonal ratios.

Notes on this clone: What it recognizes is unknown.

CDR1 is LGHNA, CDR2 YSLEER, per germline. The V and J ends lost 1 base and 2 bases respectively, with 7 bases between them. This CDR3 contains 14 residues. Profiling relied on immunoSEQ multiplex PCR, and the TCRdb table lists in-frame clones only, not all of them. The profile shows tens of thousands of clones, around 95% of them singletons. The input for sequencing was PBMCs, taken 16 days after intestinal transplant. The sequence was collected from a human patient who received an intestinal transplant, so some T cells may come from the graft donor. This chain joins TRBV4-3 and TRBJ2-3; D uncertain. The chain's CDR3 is CASSQAYYTDTQYF. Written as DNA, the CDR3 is TGCGCCAGCAGCCAAGCGTACTACACAGATACGCAGTATTTT.